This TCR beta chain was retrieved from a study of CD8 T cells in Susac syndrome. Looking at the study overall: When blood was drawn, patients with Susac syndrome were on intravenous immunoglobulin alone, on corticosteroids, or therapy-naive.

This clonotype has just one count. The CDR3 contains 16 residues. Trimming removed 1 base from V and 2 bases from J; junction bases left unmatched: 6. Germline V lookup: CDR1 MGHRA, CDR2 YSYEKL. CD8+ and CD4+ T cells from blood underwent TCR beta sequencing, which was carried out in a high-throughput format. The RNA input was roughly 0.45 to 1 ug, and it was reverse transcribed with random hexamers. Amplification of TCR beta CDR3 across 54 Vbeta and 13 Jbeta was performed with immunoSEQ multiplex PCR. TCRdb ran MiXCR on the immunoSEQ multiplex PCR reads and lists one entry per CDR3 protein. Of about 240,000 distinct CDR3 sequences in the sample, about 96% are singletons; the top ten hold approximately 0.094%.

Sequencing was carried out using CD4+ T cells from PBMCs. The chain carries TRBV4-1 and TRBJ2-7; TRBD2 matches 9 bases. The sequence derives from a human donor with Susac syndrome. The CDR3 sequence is CASSQVPGLATYEQYF. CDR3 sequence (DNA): TGCGCCAGCAGCCAAGTCCCTGGACTAGCGACCTACGAGCAGTACTTC.